The 9 T cell receptor beta chains reported below all come from one sample, sequenced in a study of cytomegalovirus exposure and HLA in healthy donors. Researchers ran the PCR with 60 Vbeta and 13 Jbeta primers. Clones were read by immunoSEQ multiplex PCR, and TCRdb kept only the in-frame ones, dropping some. The sample shows 99,000 or so clones, over 9.5% of them seen only once. Sequenced input: PBMCs. The receptors here all came from a man between 35 and 55 years old in good health and CMV-seropositive.

This chain connects TRBV5-1 to TRBJ2-3; 7 bases map to TRBD2. Germline lookup yields CDR1 SGHRS and CDR2 YFSETQ. CDR3 length: 14 amino acids. Losses at the gene ends were 2 bases for V and 2 bases for J; bases not matched to a gene: 2. The CDR3 sequence: CASSFGRTTDTQYF. The CDR3 DNA is TGCGCCAGCAGCTTCGGGAGGACCACAGATACGCAGTATTTT.

This clone appeared a few times. This rearrangement joins TRBV5-1 to TRBJ1-1; D gene unclear. V gave up 4 bases and J gave up 1 base, with 8 bases separating them. CDR1 is SGHRS, CDR2 YFSETQ, per germline. The CDR3 sequence is 13 residues long. For the CDR3, the DNA is TGCGCCAGCAGCCCGGAGAGGAACACTGAAGCTTTCTTT. Translation: CASSPERNTEAFF.

The chain joins TRBV28 to TRBJ1-2, with TRBD1 matching 7 bases. V dropped 5 bases and J dropped 5; count of bases not matched to a gene: 14. This CDR3 spans 16 amino acids. In germline, CDR1 is MDHEN, CDR2 SYDVKM. CDR3 sequence (DNA): TGTGCCAGCAGTCCTTATTGGGGGACAGATGAATATGGCTACACCTTC. This translates into CASSPYWGTDEYGYTF.

The genes are TRBV10-3 and TRBJ2-5; 7 bases line up with TRBD1. The J call may be in error: the DNA end matches TRBJ2-7 better. Looked up from germline, CDR1 is ENHRY and CDR2 is SYGVKD. The CDR3 is made up of 13 amino acids. CDR3 nucleotides: TGTGCCATCAGGGGGGACAGCTCCTACGAGCAGTACTTC. Translation: CAIRGDSSYEQYF.

The V and J genes are TRBV4-1 and TRBJ1-2, with 8 bases identical to TRBD1. Germline CDR1 reads MGHRA; CDR2 reads YSYEKL. This CDR3 region has 14 residues. The ends lost 2 bases at V and 7 bases at J; junction bases unmatched: 6. The CDR3 DNA is TGCGCCAGCAGCCAATCGGACAGGGCGGGTGGCTACACCTTC. Amino acid sequence: CASSQSDRAGGYTF.

In its sample, this clone was seen a few times. The chain employs TRBV7-2 and TRBJ2-1; D is perhaps TRBD2 (5 bases). V lost 0 bases and J lost 7, with 16 bases in between. The germline gives CDR1 SGHTA, CDR2 FQGNSA. This CDR3 is built from 16 residues. The CDR3 nucleotides are TGTGCCAGCAGCTTAGCGCCGGGTGGAGGCCTTAATGAGCAGTTCTTC. Translating it yields CASSLAPGGGLNEQFF.

This clone was detected only a few times. The chain joins TRBV10-3 to TRBJ2-1; 10 bases fit TRBD2. This CDR3 has 15 amino acids. Germline V gene data show CDR1 as ENHRY and CDR2 as SYGVKD. Trimming took 7 bases from V and 8 from J; bases not matched to a gene: 11. Here the CDR3 DNA reads TGTGCCATCATGATCGGGTCTAGCGGGAGCTATGAGCAGTTCTTC. This codes for CAIMIGSSGSYEQFF.

The CDR3 sequence: CSVQGQGAVFF. CDR3 bases: TGCAGCGTCCAAGGTCAGGGGGCTGTGTTCTTC. This rearrangement joins TRBV29-1 to TRBJ2-1; 8 positions agree with TRBD1. Germline CDR1 is SQVTM and CDR2 is ANQGSEA. J was trimmed by 15 bases and V by 6 bases; bases with no gene match: 10. The CDR3 spans 11 residues.

V gene TRBV7-9 combines with J gene TRBJ2-7; TRBD1 matches at 9 bases. The trim removed 5 bases at V and 4 bases at J, leaving 9 bases unmatched. The length of the CDR3 is 15 residues. Germline V gene lookup returns CDR1 SEHNR and CDR2 FQNEAQ (reference sequence). The CDR3 DNA is TGTGCCAGCAGCCACCCGGGACAGGGTAGGTACGAGCAGTACTTC. Amino acids: CASSHPGQGRYEQYF.